The 10 T cell receptor beta chains listed next were all sequenced from one sample in a study of cytomegalovirus exposure and HLA in healthy donors. Use of 60 Vbeta and 13 Jbeta primers characterized the PCR. Assay: immunoSEQ multiplex PCR; the TCRdb copy retains only in-frame clones and omits some. This sample has 130,000 or so clones, with about 80% found just once. Material for sequencing was PBMCs. The receptors shown here come from a woman aged 50 to 65 in good health and CMV-seropositive.

This clone has a handful of counts. The J gene is TRBJ1-3, the V gene TRBV2; TRBD1 matches 12 bases. CDR3 length: 16 residues. V shed 6 bases and J 1 base; nucleotides not matched to a gene: 4. Per the germline V gene, CDR1 is SNHLY and CDR2 is FYNNEI. The CDR3 here is CASRGTGGRSGNTIYF. CDR3 nucleotides: TGTGCCAGCAGGGGGACAGGGGGCAGATCTGGAAACACCATATATTTT.

This chain connects TRBV7-7 to TRBJ1-1, with D possibly TRBD1 on 5 matching bases. Germline loops: CDR1 SSHAT, CDR2 FNYEAQ (reference sequence). V lost 11 bases, J lost 1 base, and 8 bases lay in between. The CDR3 length is 11 residues. CDR3 nucleotide sequence: TGTGCCCGGGGGGAGAACACTGAAGCTTTCTTT. This sequence encodes CARGENTEAFF. The whole variable domain, remainder taken from reference TRBV7-7 and TRBJ1-1, is GAGVSQSPRYKVTKRGQDVTLRCDPISSHATLYWYQQALGQGPEFLTYFNYEAQPDKSGLPSDRFSAERPEGSISTLTIQRTEQRDSAMYRCARGENTEAFFGQGTRLTVV.

The gene calls are TRBV5-1 and TRBJ1-4; weak D call: TRBD1 (6 bases). Trimming cost V 6 bases and J 8 bases, with 23 bases left between them. The CDR3 sequence is 16 residues long. Germline-derived CDR1 and CDR2 are SGHRS and YFSETQ. The CDR3 DNA sequence: TGCGCCAGCACCCCTGGGGACACCTTCCGAGGGGAAAAACTGTTTTTT. Its protein is CASTPGDTFRGEKLFF.

There are a few counts of this clone. The rearrangement joins TRBV21-1 to TRBJ2-7; the DNA was not used to check the table's D call, TRBD1. TRBV21-1 constitutes a pseudogene. The CDR3 sequence is 17 residues long. The CDR3 nucleotides read TGTGCCAGCAGCAGCCCTGCCGGGACAGGGGGCATTTACGAGCAGTACTTC. It translates to CASSSPAGTGGIYEQYF.

The gene calls are TRBV30 and TRBJ2-1; 9 bases are shared with TRBD2. Losses at the gene ends were 3 bases for V and 0 bases for J; bases not matched to a gene: 9. The CDR3 spans 17 residues. The germline V gene has CDR1 GTSNPN and CDR2 SVGIG (reference sequence). Written as DNA, the CDR3 is TGTGCCTGGAGACCTAGCGGGGACTTATACTCCTACAATGAGCAGTTCTTC. The encoded protein is CAWRPSGDLYSYNEQFF.

The V and J genes are TRBV6-1 and TRBJ2-5; D may be TRBD2 (5 bases). The CDR3 has 16 residues. Germline-derived CDR1 and CDR2 are MNHNS and SASEGT. The V end lost 3 bases, the J end lost 5 bases, and 19 bases lay between the germline ends. CDR3 in amino acids: CASSDRRSGLGETQYF. In DNA, the CDR3 is TGTGCCAGCAGTGACCGCCGGAGCGGCCTAGGGGAGACCCAGTACTTC.

The chain recombines TRBV21-1 with TRBJ2-1; the table's D call TRBD1 went unverified against the DNA. TRBV21-1 is designated a pseudogene. This CDR3 has 15 residues. CDR3 nucleotides: TGTGCCAGCAGCAAAGGGGGCCAGGGGGCATATGAGCAGTTCTTC. Its protein is CASSKGGQGAYEQFF.

The V and J genes are TRBV6-4 and TRBJ2-1, with 12 nucleotides matching TRBD2. Germline V gene sequence: CDR1 MRHNA, CDR2 SNTAGT. V dropped 3 bases and J dropped 7; count of bases not matched to a gene: 4. This CDR3 spans 15 amino acids. CDR3 DNA sequence: TGTGCCAGCAGTGAGACTAGCGGGAGAGGGAATGAGCAGTTCTTC. Its protein is CASSETSGRGNEQFF.

The rearrangement uses TRBV29-1 and TRBJ2-7; 8 nucleotides match TRBD1. Trimming cost V 4 bases and J 3 bases; bases outside gene matches: 17. The CDR3 length is 17 residues. Germline CDR1 reads SQVTM; CDR2 reads ANQGSEA. Written as DNA, the CDR3 is TGCAGCGTTGCTGGGAGAGGAGGACAGGGTTACGGCTACGAGCAGTACTTC. This gives the protein CSVAGRGGQGYGYEQYF.

The chain carries TRBV7-9 and TRBJ1-2, with D hard to call. V lost 5 bases to trimming and J lost 8 bases, with 18 bases between them. Germline V lookup: CDR1 SEHNR, CDR2 FQNEAQ (reference sequence). The CDR3 contains 14 residues. The CDR3 DNA is TGTGCCAGCAGCCATAGTGACGGCGGGGAGGGCTACACCTTC. Translation gives CASSHSDGGEGYTF.